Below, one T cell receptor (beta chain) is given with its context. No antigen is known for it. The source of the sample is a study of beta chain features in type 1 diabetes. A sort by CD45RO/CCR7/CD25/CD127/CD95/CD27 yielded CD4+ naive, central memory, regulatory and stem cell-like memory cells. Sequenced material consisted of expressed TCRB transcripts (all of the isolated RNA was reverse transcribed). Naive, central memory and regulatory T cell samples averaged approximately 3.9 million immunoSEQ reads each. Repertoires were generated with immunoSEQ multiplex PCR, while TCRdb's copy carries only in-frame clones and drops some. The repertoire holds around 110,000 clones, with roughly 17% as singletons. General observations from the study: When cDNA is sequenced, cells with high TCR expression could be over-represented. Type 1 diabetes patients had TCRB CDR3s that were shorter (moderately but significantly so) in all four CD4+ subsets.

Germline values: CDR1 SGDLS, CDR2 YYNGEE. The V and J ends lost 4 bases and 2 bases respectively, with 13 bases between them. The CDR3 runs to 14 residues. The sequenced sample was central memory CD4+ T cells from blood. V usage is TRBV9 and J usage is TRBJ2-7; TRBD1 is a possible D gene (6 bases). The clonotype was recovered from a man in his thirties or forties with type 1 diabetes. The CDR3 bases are TGTGCCAGCAGCCGCCGACAGGTGACCTACGAGCAGTACTTC. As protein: CASSRRQVTYEQYF.